This TCR beta chain was sequenced in a study of shared clonotypes between healthy human individuals. Generated by immunoSEQ multiplex PCR, the TCRdb table keeps only in-frame clones and is missing some. The profile shows a few million clones, 90% to 95% of them singletons. Germline CDR1 and CDR2: SGHTA and FQGNSA. Trimming pared 4 bases from V and 5 bases from J, leaving 8 bases between. The CDR3 is 12 residues long. Sequenced: naive CD4+ T cells sorted from blood. Noted subset: CD45RA+ positively selected. V usage is TRBV7-2 and J usage is TRBJ2-5, with D uncertain. The sequence came from a man aged 18 to 30 in good health. The CDR3 DNA follows: TGTGCCAGCAGCTCATCGGAGGAGACCCAGTACTTC. It codes for CASSSSEETQYF.